This T cell receptor (beta chain) was profiled in a study of cytomegalovirus exposure and HLA in healthy donors. Findings and limits, study-wide: The authors later found most CMV-associated TCR beta chains appeared HLA-restricted. Researchers reported in a later analysis that a missense DCLRE1C variant was tied to TCR beta V- and J-gene trimming.

Trimming left V 4 bases short and J 0 bases short, with 16 bases between. Looked up from germline, CDR1 is SGHDT and CDR2 is YYEEEE. This CDR3 is 16 amino acids long. This PCR relied on a set of 60 Vbeta primers and 13 Jbeta primers. Method: immunoSEQ multiplex PCR; TCRdb's copy keeps in-frame clones and lacks some. The sample table includes 31,000 or so clones. As to this clone: Its antigen is unidentified.

The material sequenced was PBMCs. The TCR comes from a female donor in good health and CMV-seronegative. V and J are TRBV5-6 and TRBJ2-5; D is unclear. Here the CDR3 DNA reads TGTGCCAGCAGCCACCGAGGCGACGGGTACCAAGAGACCCAGTACTTC. Translation gives CASSHRGDGYQETQYF.